This is a list of T cell receptor beta chains from one sample in a study of T cell repertoires in cytomegalovirus infection. TCRdb re-called the reads with MiXCR, one entry per CDR3 protein. The profile shows roughly 310,000 distinct CDR3 sequences, roughly a sixth of them singletons. Sequenced: PBMCs. The receptors were sampled from a human donor in good health (CMV status not recorded). Some clones in this sample may be carry-over from other donors' samples. Each CDR3 is given with its conserved first and last residue. The D gene is left open where the match is weak. Size is stated for part of the rows, as once, few or many counts, or as a class when the clone is expanded.

cdr3_aa cdr3_nt j_call v_call clone_size d_call
CASSPTGSGGEKLFF TGTGCCAGCAGCCCAACGGGGTCCGGGGGTGAAAAACTGTTTTTT TRBJ1-4 TRBV7-9 many .
CSARVRALQETQYF TGCAGTGCTAGAGTTCGGGCGCTCCAAGAGACCCAGTACTTC TRBJ2-5 TRBV20-1 . .
CASSPQGRGSSYGYTF TGTGCCAGCAGCCCCCAAGGCAGGGGAAGCAGCTATGGCTACACCTTC TRBJ1-2 TRBV4-2 . .
CATSEERQGLGQPQHF TGTGCCACCAGTGAAGAGAGACAGGGGCTAGGGCAGCCCCAGCATTTT TRBJ1-5 TRBV24-1 . TRBD1
CASSQAVAVNTDTQYF TGTGCCAGCAGCCAAGCCGTAGCGGTAAACACAGATACGCAGTATTTT TRBJ2-3 TRBV4-2 . .
CASSLSGTIPYEQYF TGTGCCAGCAGTCTTTCCGGGACAATCCCCTACGAGCAGTACTTC TRBJ2-7 TRBV12-3/TRBV12-4 many .
CASSRESFGGDEKLFF TGTGCCAGCAGCCGCGAGTCCTTCGGCGGGGATGAAAAACTGTTTTTT TRBJ1-4 TRBV7-9 many .
CASSLAGGPGDTQYF TGTGCCAGCAGTTTAGCGGGGGGGCCGGGTGATACGCAGTATTTT TRBJ2-3 TRBV28 . TRBD2
CASSFDKVSGNTIYF TGTGCTAGCAGCTTCGACAAGGTCTCTGGAAACACCATATATTTT TRBJ1-3 TRBV7-7 many .
CASSPGQGINEQFF TGTGCCAGCAGCCCAGGACAGGGGATCAATGAGCAGTTCTTC TRBJ2-1 TRBV7-2 many TRBD1
CASSPFTRDTEAFF TGTGCCAGTAGTCCTTTTACGAGGGACACTGAAGCTTTCTTT TRBJ1-1 TRBV19 many .
CASSYEGLGGGELFF TGTGCCAGCAGTTACGAGGGGCTGGGGGGCGGGGAGCTGTTTTTT TRBJ2-2 TRBV6-6 . .
CASSETFSGYTF TGTGCCAGCAGTGAAACGTTCTCCGGCTACACCTTC TRBJ1-2 TRBV2 . .
CASSTRGYQETQYF TGTGCCAGCAGTACCCGGGGTTACCAAGAGACCCAGTACTTC TRBJ2-5 TRBV28 . .
CASSRRGGNNQPQHF TGTGCCAGCAGCCGAAGGGGAGGGAACAATCAGCCCCAGCATTTT TRBJ1-5 TRBV6-1 few .
CASRPGAVETQYF TGTGCCAGCAGGCCGGGGGCGGTTGAGACCCAGTACTTC TRBJ2-5 TRBV6-1 . .
CASSLGSEKLFF TGTGCCAGCAGCTTAGGTTCCGAAAAACTGTTTTTT TRBJ1-4 TRBV7-2 many .
CATRGVVGELFF TGTGCCACCCGGGGTGTAGTCGGGGAGCTGTTTTTT TRBJ2-2 TRBV28 few .
CASSTVNRDDAYRYTF TGTGCCAGCAGCACCGTCAATAGGGACGATGCCTATCGCTACACCTTC TRBJ1-2 TRBV7-9 many .
CASRTTDRRNTGELFF TGTGCCAGCAGGACAACAGACCGCCGGAACACCGGGGAGCTGTTTTTT TRBJ2-2 TRBV7-2 few .
CASSQDRWQATYEQYF TGCGCCAGCAGCCAAGATCGTTGGCAGGCGACCTACGAGCAGTACTTC TRBJ2-7 TRBV4-1 many .
CASSQEGGEPGTSYEQYF TGCGCCAGCAGCCAAGAGGGGGGGGAGCCAGGGACCTCCTACGAGCAGTACTTC TRBJ2-7 TRBV4-1 . TRBD2